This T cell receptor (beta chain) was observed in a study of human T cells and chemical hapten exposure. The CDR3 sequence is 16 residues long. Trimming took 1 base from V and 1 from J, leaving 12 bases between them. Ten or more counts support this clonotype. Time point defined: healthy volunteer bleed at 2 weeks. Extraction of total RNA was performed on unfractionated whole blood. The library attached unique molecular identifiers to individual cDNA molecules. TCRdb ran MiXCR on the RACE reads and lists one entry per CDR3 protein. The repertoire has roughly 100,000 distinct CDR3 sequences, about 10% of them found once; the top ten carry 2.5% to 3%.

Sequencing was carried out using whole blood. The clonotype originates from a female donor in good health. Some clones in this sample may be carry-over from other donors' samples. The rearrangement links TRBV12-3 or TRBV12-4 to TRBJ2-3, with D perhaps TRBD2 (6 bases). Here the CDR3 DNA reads TGTGCCAGCAGTTTAGTGGGAGGAGACGGCACAGATACGCAGTATTTT. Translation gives CASSLVGGDGTDTQYF.